Presented here are 26 T cell receptor beta chains from one specimen sequenced in a study of response to subunit inactivated influenza vaccine. MiXCR was run by TCRdb on the RT-PCR reads, yielding one entry per CDR3 protein. The repertoire holds a few hundred thousand distinct CDR3 sequences, with 14% as singletons. Material: PBMCs from blood, obtained 12 days after vaccination. Every receptor here comes from a man aged 50 or older who received an inactivated influenza vaccine.

The chain combines TRBV7-2 with TRBJ2-5; the match to TRBD2 covers 7 bases. This CDR3 is built from 14 residues. V gave up 6 bases and J gave up 7 bases; unmatched junction bases: 11. Germline values: CDR1 SGHTA, CDR2 FQGNSA. CDR3 loop: CASSFATSSGTQYF. The DNA for the CDR3 is TGTGCCAGCAGTTTCGCGACTAGCTCGGGGACCCAGTACTTC.

This clonotype occurred a few times. J is TRBJ2-2 and V is TRBV11-1; the match to TRBD2 covers 10 bases. J gave up 4 bases and V 4 bases, and 3 bases lay outside the gene matches. Germline assignment: CDR1 SGHAT and CDR2 FQDESV (reference sequence). CDR3 length: 15 amino acids. In DNA, the CDR3 is TGTGCCAGCAGCTCTCGACTAGCGGGCACCGGGGAGCTGTTTTTT. This sequence encodes CASSSRLAGTGELFF.

This clonotype turned up a few times. This chain links TRBV6-2 or TRBV6-3 with TRBJ1-2; no reliable D call. The CDR3 spans 13 residues. The V gene's germline CDR1 is MNHEY and CDR2 SVGEGT. V was shortened by 2 bases and J by 4 bases, with 8 bases between the two germline ends. CDR3 in DNA: TGTGCCAGCAGTTACCCTGGACGCTATGGCTACACCTTC. This translates into CASSYPGRYGYTF.

This clonotype was seen more than once but under ten times. The rearrangement links TRBV7-8 to TRBJ1-3; D not resolved. The length of the CDR3 is 12 residues. CDR1 is SGHVS and CDR2 is FQNEAQ in the germline V gene. Deletions cut 2 bases from V and 8 bases from J, with 7 bases between. The CDR3 region has the DNA TGTGCCAGCAGCTTACTTACGGACACCATATATTTT. Protein product: CASSLLTDTIYF. Complete variable domain (other parts from reference TRBV7-8 and TRBJ1-3): GAGVSQSPRYKVAKRGQDVALRCDPISGHVSLFWYQQALGQGPEFLTYFQNEAQLDKSGLPSDRFFAERPEGSVSTLKIQRTQQEDSAVYLCASSLLTDTIYFGEGSWLTVV.

The chain links TRBV11-2 to TRBJ2-1, with 13 nucleotides matching TRBD2. CDR3 size: 19 residues. The germline gives CDR1 SGHAT, CDR2 FQNNGV. After removal of 6 bases from V and 1 base from J, the junction contained 12 bases not matched to a gene. The CDR3 bases are TGTGCCAGCAGTAGGTGGTGGCTGGGACTAGCGGGGTCCTACAATGAGCAGTTCTTC. Translation gives CASSRWWLGLAGSYNEQFF.

This clonotype was picked up a small number of times. The V gene is TRBV4-3, the J gene TRBJ2-3; 14 positions agree with TRBD2. The CDR3 is 18 amino acids. Germline CDR1 reads LGHNA; CDR2 reads YSLEER. The J segment lost 5 bases and the V segment lost 5 bases, leaving 12 bases of the junction unmatched. The CDR3 bases are TGCGCCAGCAGCTCCCCCGGGACTAGCGGGAGACTTATAGATACGCAGTATTTT. Translation: CASSSPGTSGRLIDTQYF.

This clonotype has a handful of counts. This chain uses TRBV6-4 with TRBJ2-1; TRBD2 is a possible D gene (7 bases). With 2 bases removed from V and 4 bases from J, the gap between germline ends came to 12 bases. The CDR3 length is 15 residues. Germline loops: CDR1 MRHNA, CDR2 SNTAGT. As DNA, the CDR3 is TGTGCCAGCAGTGACGGGGCGGGGGCTTACAATGAGCAGTTCTTC. Its protein product is CASSDGAGAYNEQFF.

The chain links TRBV5-5 to TRBJ1-1; 7 bases align to TRBD1. Germline V gene data show CDR1 as SGHKS and CDR2 as YYEKEE (reference sequence). The V gene end was trimmed by 2 bases and the J gene end by 2 bases; junction bases not matched to a gene: 6. The CDR3 loop spans 15 amino acids. The CDR3 is CASSFDRASNTEAFF. Here the CDR3 DNA reads TGTGCCAGCAGCTTTGACAGGGCCTCTAACACTGAAGCTTTCTTT. The whole variable domain, remainder taken from reference TRBV5-5 and TRBJ1-1, is DAGVTQSPTHLIKTRGQQVTLRCSPISGHKSVSWYQQVLGQGPQFIFQYYEKEERGRGNFPDRFSARQFPNYSSELNVNALLLGDSALYLCASSFDRASNTEAFFGQGTRLTVV.

This clonotype was found a few times. The CDR3 DNA reads TGTGCCAGCAGCCCCCATATGGACCGTAGCTCTGGAAACACCATATATTTT. Its translation: CASSPHMDRSSGNTIYF. The rearrangement links TRBV3-1 to TRBJ1-3, with D uncertain. The CDR3 consists of 17 residues. The V end lost 4 bases, the J end lost 0 bases, and 16 bases lay between the germline ends. Germline CDR1 LGHDT, CDR2 YNNKEL (reference sequence).

This clonotype was counted ten times or more. The rearrangement joins TRBV5-1 to TRBJ2-2, with D uncertain. V lost 5 bases and J 4 bases, leaving 12 bases between the germline ends. The CDR3 extends over 14 amino acids. Looked up from germline, CDR1 is SGHRS and CDR2 is YFSETQ. The CDR3 here is CASSILGGTGELFF. The DNA for the CDR3 is TGCGCCAGCAGTATTCTCGGCGGCACCGGGGAGCTGTTTTTT.

This rearrangement joins TRBV7-2 to TRBJ2-7; D is unresolved. CDR1 and CDR2 (germline): SGHTA, FQGNSA. The V end lost 5 bases, the J end lost 3 bases, and 8 bases lay between the germline ends. This CDR3 region has 12 residues. CDR3 DNA sequence: TGTGCCAGCAGCCTACCTCGCTACGAGCAGTACTTC. This gives the protein CASSLPRYEQYF.

This clonotype was observed a handful of times. This chain joins TRBV10-2 and TRBJ1-2, with D possibly TRBD1 on 5 matching bases. With 5 bases removed from V and 4 bases from J, the gap between germline ends came to 17 bases. This CDR3 comprises 15 residues. The germline gives CDR1 WSHSY, CDR2 SAAADI. The CDR3 DNA is TGCGCCAGCAGTCCAGGGTATGGCTTCGGCTATGGCTACACCTTC. Translated: CASSPGYGFGYGYTF.

The chain uses TRBV6-5 and TRBJ2-3, with 9 bases lining up with TRBD1. From germline, CDR1 is MNHEY and CDR2 SVGAGI. Trimming took 2 bases from V and 3 from J; bases not matched to a gene: 0. This CDR3 has 14 amino acids. The CDR3: CASSYGQGTDTQYF. The DNA of the CDR3 is TGTGCCAGCAGTTACGGACAGGGGACAGATACGCAGTATTTT.

This clonotype turned up a few times. The genes are TRBV7-9 and TRBJ2-7, with D possibly TRBD1 on 5 matching bases. The germline V and J ends were trimmed by 0 bases and 0 bases, with 9 bases remaining between them. CDR3 length: 15 residues. Looked up from germline, CDR1 is SEHNR and CDR2 is FQNEAQ (reference sequence). The CDR3 spells CASSLAQGYSYEQYF. The CDR3 bases are TGTGCCAGCAGCTTAGCGCAGGGATACTCCTACGAGCAGTACTTC.

In its sample, this clonotype was seen a few times. The chain links TRBV5-1 to TRBJ2-3; D uncertain. Trimming removed 5 bases from V and 0 bases from J, with 16 bases in between. Germline V CDR1 and CDR2: SGHRS, YFSETQ. The CDR3 covers 16 residues. The DNA for the CDR3 is TGCGCCAGCAGACCCCCAGGCCAACTTAGCACAGATACGCAGTATTTT. The encoded protein is CASRPPGQLSTDTQYF.

In this sample, this clonotype turned up many times. J is TRBJ2-5 and V is TRBV20-1; possibly TRBD2 for D (6 bases). The V end lost 5 bases, the J end lost 4 bases, and 14 bases lay between the germline ends. The CDR3 has 13 amino acids. CDR1 and CDR2 from the germline V gene are DFQATT and SNEGSKA (reference sequence). CDR3 bases: TGCAGTGCTCCCGGGGGAGTAGGAGAGACCCAGTACTTC. This codes for CSAPGGVGETQYF.

This clonotype was recorded at least ten times. This chain connects TRBV11-2 to TRBJ2-1, with 14 bases identical to TRBD2. Trimming removed 1 base from V and 3 bases from J; junction bases left unmatched: 5. The CDR3 has 18 residues. Germline values: CDR1 SGHAT, CDR2 FQNNGV. CDR3 sequence reads: CASSLGLAGGPYYNEQFF. CDR3 DNA sequence: TGTGCCAGCAGCTTAGGACTAGCGGGGGGGCCCTACTACAATGAGCAGTTCTTC. Full variable domain (rest looked up from reference TRBV11-2 and TRBJ2-1): EAGVAQSPRYKIIEKRQSVAFWCNPISGHATLYWYQQILGQGPKLLIQFQNNGVVDDSQLPKDRFSAERLKGVDSTLKIQPAKLEDSAVYLCASSLGLAGGPYYNEQFFGPGTRLTVL.

In its sample, this clonotype was seen a few times. V gene TRBV10-3 combines with J gene TRBJ2-7, with 9 bases identical to TRBD2. Germline values: CDR1 ENHRY, CDR2 SYGVKD. The junction had 9 bases not matched to a gene; V was cut back by 7 bases and J by 5 bases. The CDR3 sequence is 14 residues long. This CDR3 reads CAIMSTGTSNEQYF. CDR3 in DNA: TGTGCCATCATGAGTACCGGGACTAGCAACGAGCAGTACTTC.

This sequence joins TRBV5-1 and TRBJ2-7; 7 nucleotides line up with TRBD1. The germline CDR1 and CDR2 sequences are SGHRS and YFSETQ. The CDR3 is made up of 14 amino acids. The J segment lost 7 bases and the V segment lost 3 bases, leaving 10 bases of the junction unmatched. CDR3 loop: CASSSIGTASEQYF. The CDR3 nucleotides read TGCGCCAGCAGCTCTATCGGGACAGCGAGTGAGCAGTACTTC.

A few counts support this clonotype. The CDR3 protein is CASSPRRDRGAGELFF. For the CDR3, the DNA is TGTGCCAGCTCACCGCGACGGGACAGGGGCGCCGGGGAGCTGTTTTTT. This sequence joins TRBV18 and TRBJ2-2; 10 bases line up with TRBD1. The germline V gene has CDR1 KGHSH and CDR2 LQKENI. Germline trimming cut 3 bases from V and 6 bases from J; bases unmatched to any gene: 7. The CDR3 consists of 16 residues.

The J gene is TRBJ2-2, the V gene TRBV4-3; D is ambiguous. CDR3 length: 13 residues. V was pared by 0 bases and J by 5 bases, with 4 bases between. Germline V gene data show CDR1 as LGHNA and CDR2 as YSLEER. The CDR3 region is CASSQELTGELFF. The DNA of the CDR3 is TGCGCCAGCAGCCAAGAATTGACCGGGGAGCTGTTTTTT.

This clonotype showed up many times. V gene TRBV7-2 combines with J gene TRBJ2-5, with D perhaps TRBD2 (6 bases). Trimming left V 1 base short and J 5 bases short, with 8 bases between. Germline V CDR1 and CDR2: SGHTA, FQGNSA. This CDR3 comprises 13 residues. CDR3 nucleotides: TGTGCCAGCAGCTTAGTTGGGGGGGAGACCCAGTACTTC. Its translation is CASSLVGGETQYF.

This rearrangement joins TRBV5-1 to TRBJ1-1; 9 bases are a match to TRBD1. The germline CDR1 and CDR2 sequences are SGHRS and YFSETQ. The ends lost 0 bases at V and 1 base at J; junction bases unmatched: 4. This CDR3 contains 16 residues. Here the CDR3 reads CASSLGQTGGNTEAFF. Written as DNA, the CDR3 is TGCGCCAGCAGCTTGGGGCAGACAGGGGGGAACACTGAAGCTTTCTTT.

The V call is TRBV12-3 or TRBV12-4, the J call TRBJ1-6; possibly TRBD1 for D (6 bases). The CDR3 extends over 14 amino acids. V gave up 7 bases and J gave up 7 bases, with 14 bases separating them. The CDR3, as DNA: TGTGCCAGCACCTCCGGGACAAGGAATTCACCCCTCCACTTT. Protein sequence: CASTSGTRNSPLHF.

This clonotype was seen more than once but under ten times. The V call is TRBV5-4, the J call TRBJ2-1; 11 nucleotides agree with TRBD2. Germline V CDR1 and CDR2: SGHNT, YYREEE (reference sequence). Unmatched junction bases numbered 6, after V lost 2 bases and J lost 8 bases. The CDR3 is 15 amino acids. The CDR3 region is CASSFALAGADEQFF. In nucleotides, the CDR3 is TGTGCCAGCAGCTTCGCACTAGCGGGAGCTGATGAGCAGTTCTTC.

This clonotype was detected only a few times. The chain employs TRBV7-9 and TRBJ1-4, with D tentatively TRBD1 (6 bases). Germline V gene lookup returns CDR1 SEHNR and CDR2 FQNEAQ (reference sequence). The CDR3 loop spans 16 amino acids. V dropped 5 bases and J dropped 6 bases, with 19 bases sitting between them. The CDR3 DNA reads TGTGCCAGCAGCAAGTGGGGGCAAGGGAAAGATGAAAAACTGTTTTTT. Translated: CASSKWGQGKDEKLFF.